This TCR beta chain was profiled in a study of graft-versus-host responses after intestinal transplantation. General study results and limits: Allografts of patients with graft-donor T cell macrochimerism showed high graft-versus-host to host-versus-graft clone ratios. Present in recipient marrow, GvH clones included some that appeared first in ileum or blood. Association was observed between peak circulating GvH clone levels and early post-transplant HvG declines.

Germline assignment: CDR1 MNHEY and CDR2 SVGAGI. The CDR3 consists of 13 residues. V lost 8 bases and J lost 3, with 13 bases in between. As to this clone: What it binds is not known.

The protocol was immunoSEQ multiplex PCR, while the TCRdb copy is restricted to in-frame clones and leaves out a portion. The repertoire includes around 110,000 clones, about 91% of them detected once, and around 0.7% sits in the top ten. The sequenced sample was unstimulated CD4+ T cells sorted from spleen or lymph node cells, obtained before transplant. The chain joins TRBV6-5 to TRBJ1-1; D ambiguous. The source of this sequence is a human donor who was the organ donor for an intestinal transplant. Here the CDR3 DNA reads TGTGCCAGCTCACCCCGCGTGGACACTGAAGCTTTCTTT. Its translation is CASSPRVDTEAFF.